A single sample gave rise to the 24 T cell receptor beta chains below, sequenced in a study of CD8 T cells in Susac syndrome. The authors reverse transcribed roughly 0.5 to 1 ug RNA with random hexamers. TCRdb processed the immunoSEQ multiplex PCR reads anew with MiXCR; each CDR3 protein has one entry. Among around 270,000 distinct CDR3 sequences listed, 75% to 90% were seen once. The sequenced material came from CD8+ T cells from PBMCs. The source is a human donor with multiple sclerosis.

This clonotype was detected only once. This rearrangement joins TRBV20-1 to TRBJ1-2; D might be TRBD1 (6 bases). The CDR3 spans 14 residues. Trimming left V 0 bases short and J 4 bases short, with 12 bases between. Germline CDR1 is DFQATT and CDR2 is SNEGSKA (reference sequence). The CDR3, as DNA: TGCAGTGCTAGAGACAGGGGCAGGTCCTATGGCTACACCTTC. It yields the protein CSARDRGRSYGYTF.

This rearrangement joins TRBV24-1 to TRBJ2-1, with D uncertain. CDR3 length equals 16 residues. Germline CDR1 reads KGHDR; CDR2 reads SFDVKD. Trimming removed 1 base from V and 2 bases from J, with 11 bases in between. The CDR3 protein is CATSDFPGPPYNEQFF. The CDR3 region has the DNA TGTGCCACCAGTGATTTCCCCGGGCCACCCTACAATGAGCAGTTCTTC.

The chain employs TRBV7-6 and TRBJ2-2; D uncertain. The V end lost 5 bases, the J end lost 2 bases, and 0 bases lay between the germline ends. The CDR3 has 11 amino acids. Per the germline V gene, CDR1 is SGHVS and CDR2 is FNYEAQ. The CDR3 region is CASSNTGELFF. The CDR3 DNA sequence: TGTGCCAGCAGCAACACCGGGGAGCTGTTTTTT. The entire variable domain, with the rest obtained from reference TRBV7-6 and TRBJ2-2, is as follows: GAGVSQSPRYKVTKRGQDVALRCDPISGHVSLYWYRQALGQGPEFLTYFNYEAQQDKSGLPNDRFSAERPEGSISTLTIQRTEQRDSAMYRCASSNTGELFFGEGSRLTVL.

The rearrangement links TRBV27 to TRBJ2-3; D is perhaps TRBD1 (6 bases). The length of the CDR3 is 13 residues. Germline V lookup: CDR1 MNHEY, CDR2 SMNVEV (reference sequence). V was shortened by 4 bases and J by 9 bases, with 14 bases between the two germline ends. Here the CDR3 reads CASSSISGDTQYF. Here the CDR3 DNA reads TGTGCCAGCAGTTCTATCTCAGGGGACACGCAGTATTTT.

This chain uses TRBV12-3 or TRBV12-4 with TRBJ2-7; 14 bases match TRBD2. The V and J ends lost 4 bases and 3 bases, in that order; junction bases with no gene match: 2. This CDR3 spans 15 amino acids. This CDR3 is CASSWGLAGDYEQYF. The CDR3 bases are TGTGCCAGCAGTTGGGGACTAGCGGGAGACTACGAGCAGTACTTC.

This chain joins TRBV28 and TRBJ2-7; 7 positions agree with TRBD2. The J segment lost 0 bases and the V segment lost 5 bases, leaving 4 bases of the junction unmatched. This CDR3 comprises 14 residues. Germline V lookup: CDR1 MDHEN, CDR2 SYDVKM. The CDR3 DNA follows: TGTGCCAGCAGTATGGTAGCGGGCTCCTACGAGCAGTACTTC. This translates into CASSMVAGSYEQYF. Full variable domain (missing parts from reference TRBV28 and TRBJ2-7): DVKVTQSSRYLVKRTGEKVFLECVQDMDHENMFWYRQDPGLGLRLIYFSYDVKMKEKGDIPEGYSVSREKKERFSLILESASTNQTSMYLCASSMVAGSYEQYFGPGTRLTVT.

The chain links TRBV7-9 to TRBJ1-3; D gene uncertain. Trimming removed 1 base at V and 6 bases at J, with 7 bases between. Germline V CDR1 and CDR2: SEHNR, FQNEAQ (reference sequence). The CDR3 contains 13 residues. CDR3 nucleotides: TGTGCCAGCAGCTTAGGGACCGAAAACACCATATATTTT. Protein: CASSLGTENTIYF.

The rearrangement links TRBV30 to TRBJ2-7, with 8 bases that match TRBD1. In germline, CDR1 is GTSNPN, CDR2 SVGIG (reference sequence). V was clipped by 1 base and J by 3 bases; unmatched bases: 11. The length of the CDR3 is 16 residues. The CDR3 DNA follows: TGTGCCTGGAGTGCGCAGGCCAGGGGGCATTTCTACGAGCAGTACTTC. This sequence encodes CAWSAQARGHFYEQYF.

The V and J genes are TRBV28 and TRBJ1-5; the match to TRBD1 covers 7 bases. The J segment lost 0 bases and the V segment lost 7 bases, leaving 21 bases of the junction unmatched. Germline V lookup: CDR1 MDHEN, CDR2 SYDVKM. This CDR3 is 20 amino acids long. The CDR3 here is CASTTLRQGKGKYSNQPQHF. For the CDR3, the DNA is TGTGCCAGCACCACCCTTAGACAGGGCAAGGGGAAATATAGCAATCAGCCCCAGCATTTT.

This clonotype was picked up one time. The chain combines TRBV2 with TRBJ2-1, with D unresolved. Trimming removed 7 bases from V and 7 bases from J, with 8 bases in between. This CDR3 is built from 11 residues. CDR1 and CDR2 (germline): SNHLY, FYNNEI. CDR3 sequence reads: CASNSGNEQFF. CDR3 nucleotides: TGTGCCAGCAATTCCGGGAATGAGCAGTTCTTC.

This clonotype was observed a handful of times. This chain links TRBV2 with TRBJ2-2, with 7 bases matching TRBD1. Germline-derived CDR1 and CDR2 are SNHLY and FYNNEI. This CDR3 is built from 15 residues. The V and J ends lost 10 bases and 2 bases, in that order; junction bases with no gene match: 10. The chain's CDR3 is CAIPTGPSNTGELFF. The DNA of the CDR3 is TGTGCCATCCCGACAGGGCCTAGTAACACCGGGGAGCTGTTTTTT.

J is TRBJ2-7 and V is TRBV27, with 11 bases fitting TRBD1. CDR3 length: 15 residues. Looked up from germline, CDR1 is MNHEY and CDR2 is SMNVEV (reference sequence). Germline trimming cut 4 bases from V and 3 bases from J; bases unmatched to any gene: 5. This CDR3 is CASSSGTGGNYEQYF. DNA of the CDR3: TGTGCCAGCAGTTCCGGGACAGGGGGAAACTACGAGCAGTACTTC.

V and J are TRBV27 and TRBJ2-5; no clear D gene. Germline CDR1 and CDR2: MNHEY and SMNVEV (reference sequence). The CDR3 covers 14 residues. V lost 6 bases, J lost 5 bases, and 16 bases lay in between. The CDR3 here is CASSQLGLEETQYF. DNA of the CDR3: TGTGCCAGCAGCCAATTGGGCCTGGAGGAGACCCAGTACTTC.

The chain joins TRBV20-1 to TRBJ2-2, with D perhaps matching TRBD1 (6 bases). V shed 2 bases and J shed 9 bases, with 10 bases lying between them. The CDR3 contains 12 residues. Germline CDR1 DFQATT, CDR2 SNEGSKA (reference sequence). CDR3 in DNA: TGCAGTGCTAGAACTGGACAGAGGGAGCTGTTTTTT. It codes for CSARTGQRELFF.

The chain employs TRBV20-1 and TRBJ1-3; D is unclear. The CDR3 length is 13 residues. Trimming removed 6 bases from V and 7 bases from J, with 16 bases in between. Germline assignment: CDR1 DFQATT and CDR2 SNEGSKA (reference sequence). The CDR3, as DNA: TGCAGTGCCGACACATCGTTAAGCAACACCATATATTTT. This encodes CSADTSLSNTIYF.

This clonotype has a count of ten or more. V and J are TRBV6-1 and TRBJ2-3; D not resolved. Germline V gene lookup returns CDR1 MNHNS and CDR2 SASEGT. CDR3 length equals 12 residues. V was cut by 5 bases and J by 3 bases, with 6 bases left in between. Here the CDR3 reads CASSWTTDTQYF. As DNA, the CDR3 is TGTGCCAGCAGTTGGACGACAGATACGCAGTATTTT.

The V and J genes are TRBV14 and TRBJ1-6; 7 nucleotides align to TRBD1. The CDR3 has 15 amino acids. V was pared by 1 base and J by 8 bases, with 5 bases of the junction left unmatched. Germline assignment: CDR1 SGHDN and CDR2 FVKESK. This CDR3 reads CASSQAGTAYSPLHF. In DNA form, the CDR3 reads TGTGCCAGCAGCCAAGCCGGGACAGCCTATTCACCCCTCCACTTT.

The rearrangement uses TRBV5-6 and TRBJ2-7; no firm D call. Germline CDR1 and CDR2: SGHDT and YYEEEE. The CDR3 covers 13 residues. V lost 4 bases, J lost 6 bases, and 14 bases lay in between. CDR3: CASSITLESEQYF. The CDR3 DNA reads as TGTGCCAGCAGCATAACTCTAGAGAGCGAGCAGTACTTC.

The rearrangement uses TRBV7-9 and TRBJ2-7; TRBD1 is a possible D gene (5 bases). Deletions cut 5 bases from V and 0 bases from J, with 8 bases between. Per germline, CDR1 SEHNR and CDR2 FQNEAQ (reference sequence). The CDR3 consists of 13 residues. This CDR3 is CASSRQSSYEQYF. The CDR3 DNA reads as TGTGCCAGCAGCAGACAGAGCTCCTACGAGCAGTACTTC.

A single count supports this clonotype. The chain couples TRBV7-9 to TRBJ2-7; tentatively, D is TRBD1 or TRBD2 (5 bases each). V lost 5 bases and J 5 bases, leaving 13 bases between the germline ends. Germline CDR1 SEHNR, CDR2 FQNEAQ (reference sequence). The CDR3 contains 13 residues. CDR3 DNA: TGTGCCAGCAGCGCCGTCCTGGGGGACGAGCAGTACTTC. Translation: CASSAVLGDEQYF. Full variable domain (rest looked up from reference TRBV7-9 and TRBJ2-7): DTGVSQNPRHKITKRGQNVTFRCDPISEHNRLYWYRQTLGQGPEFLTYFQNEAQLEKSRLLSDRFSAERPKGSFSTLEIQRTEQGDSAMYLCASSAVLGDEQYFGPGTRLTVT.

The J gene is TRBJ1-6, the V gene TRBV4-2; TRBD1 matches at 7 bases. CDR3 length: 15 residues. V shed 4 bases and J 7 bases; nucleotides not matched to a gene: 7. Germline V gives CDR1 LGHNA, CDR2 YNFKEQ. The CDR3 here is CASSPRQGTNSPLHF. CDR3 bases: TGTGCCAGCAGCCCCCGACAGGGTACCAATTCACCCCTCCACTTT.

Here the CDR3 reads CASSEVPGGEQYF. Written as DNA, the CDR3 is TGTGCCAGCAGTGAAGTCCCCGGGGGAGAGCAGTACTTC. The chain carries TRBV2 and TRBJ2-7, with D possibly being TRBD2 (6 bases). Trimming removed 1 base from V and 7 bases from J, with 11 bases in between. This CDR3 has 13 residues. Germline-derived CDR1 and CDR2 are SNHLY and FYNNEI.

This chain connects TRBV27 to TRBJ2-1; D is undetermined. Trimming left V 4 bases short and J 7 bases short, with 8 bases between. Germline lookup yields CDR1 MNHEY and CDR2 SMNVEV (reference sequence). The CDR3 covers 12 residues. This chain's CDR3 is CASSSSWNEQFF. CDR3 nucleotides: TGTGCCAGCAGTTCTTCTTGGAATGAGCAGTTCTTC.

This rearrangement joins TRBV20-1 to TRBJ1-5; 10 positions match TRBD1. The CDR3 length is 14 residues. Germline assignment: CDR1 DFQATT and CDR2 SNEGSKA (reference sequence). Unmatched junction bases numbered 6, after V lost 5 bases and J lost 5 bases. In nucleotides, the CDR3 is TGCAGTGCTCGCGGGACAGGGGACTATCAGCCCCAGCATTTT. It codes for CSARGTGDYQPQHF.